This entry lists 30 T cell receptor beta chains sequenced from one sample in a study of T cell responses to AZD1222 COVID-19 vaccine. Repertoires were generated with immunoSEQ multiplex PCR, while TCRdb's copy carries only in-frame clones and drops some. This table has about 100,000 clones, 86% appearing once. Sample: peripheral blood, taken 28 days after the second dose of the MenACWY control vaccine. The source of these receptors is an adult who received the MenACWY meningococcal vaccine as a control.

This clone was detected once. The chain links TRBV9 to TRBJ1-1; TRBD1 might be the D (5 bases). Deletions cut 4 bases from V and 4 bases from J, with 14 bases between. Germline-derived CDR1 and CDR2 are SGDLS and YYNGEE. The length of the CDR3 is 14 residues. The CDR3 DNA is TGTGCCAGCAGCCTCTACTCGGGGGGCACTGAAGCTTTCTTT. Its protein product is CASSLYSGGTEAFF.

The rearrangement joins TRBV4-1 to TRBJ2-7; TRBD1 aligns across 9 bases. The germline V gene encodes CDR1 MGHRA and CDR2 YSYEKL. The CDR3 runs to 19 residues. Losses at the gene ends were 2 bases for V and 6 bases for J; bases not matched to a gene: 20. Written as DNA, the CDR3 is TGCGCCAGCAGCCAACTTCCGATCTGGAAGCTGGGGACAGGGCTCGAGCAGTACTTC. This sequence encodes CASSQLPIWKLGTGLEQYF.

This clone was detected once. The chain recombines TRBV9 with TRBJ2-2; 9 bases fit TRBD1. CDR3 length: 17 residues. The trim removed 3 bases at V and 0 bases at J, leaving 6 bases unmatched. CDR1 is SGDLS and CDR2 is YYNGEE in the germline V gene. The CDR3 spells CASSEPGQGPNTGELFF. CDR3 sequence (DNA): TGTGCCAGCAGCGAACCGGGACAGGGACCGAACACCGGGGAGCTGTTTTTT. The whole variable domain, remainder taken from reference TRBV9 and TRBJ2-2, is DSGVTQTPKHLITATGQRVTLRCSPRSGDLSVYWYQQSLDQGLQFLIQYYNGEERAKGNILERFSAQQFPDLHSELNLSSLELGDSALYFCASSEPGQGPNTGELFFGEGSRLTVL.

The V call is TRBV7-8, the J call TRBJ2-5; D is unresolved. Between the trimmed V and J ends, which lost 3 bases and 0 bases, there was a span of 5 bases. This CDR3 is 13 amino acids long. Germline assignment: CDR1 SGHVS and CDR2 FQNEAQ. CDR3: CASSFGHQETQYF. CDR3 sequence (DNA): TGTGCCAGCAGCTTTGGACACCAAGAGACCCAGTACTTC.

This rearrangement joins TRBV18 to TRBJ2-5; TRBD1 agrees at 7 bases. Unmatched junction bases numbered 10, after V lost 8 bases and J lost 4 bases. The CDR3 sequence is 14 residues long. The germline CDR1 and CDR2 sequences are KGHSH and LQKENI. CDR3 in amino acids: CASTFTGAGETQYF. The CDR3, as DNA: TGTGCCAGCACGTTCACAGGGGCGGGAGAGACCCAGTACTTC.

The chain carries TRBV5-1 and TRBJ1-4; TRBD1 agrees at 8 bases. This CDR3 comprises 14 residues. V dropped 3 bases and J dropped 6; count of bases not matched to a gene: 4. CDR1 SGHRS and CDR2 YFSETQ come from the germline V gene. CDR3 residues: CASSYDRGDEKLFF. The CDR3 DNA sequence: TGCGCCAGCAGCTATGACAGGGGAGATGAAAAACTGTTTTTT.

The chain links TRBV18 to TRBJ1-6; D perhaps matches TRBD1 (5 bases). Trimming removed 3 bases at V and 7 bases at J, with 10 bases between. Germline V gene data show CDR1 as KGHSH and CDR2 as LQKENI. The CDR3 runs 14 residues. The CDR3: CASSPQGENSPLHF. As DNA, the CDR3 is TGTGCCAGCTCACCTCAGGGCGAGAATTCACCCCTCCACTTT.

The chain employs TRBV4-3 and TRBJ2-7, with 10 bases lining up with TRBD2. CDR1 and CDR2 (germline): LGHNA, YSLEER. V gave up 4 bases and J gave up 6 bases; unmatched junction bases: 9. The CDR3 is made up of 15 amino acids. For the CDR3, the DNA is TGCGCCAGCAGCCCGGGGGCTAGCGGGGGCTCCGAGCAGTACTTC. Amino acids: CASSPGASGGSEQYF.

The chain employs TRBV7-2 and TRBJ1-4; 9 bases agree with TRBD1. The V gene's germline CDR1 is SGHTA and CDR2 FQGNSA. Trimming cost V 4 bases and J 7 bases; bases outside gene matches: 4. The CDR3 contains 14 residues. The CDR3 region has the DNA TGTGCCAGCAGCTACAGGGGGCTAAGTGAAAAACTGTTTTTT. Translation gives CASSYRGLSEKLFF.

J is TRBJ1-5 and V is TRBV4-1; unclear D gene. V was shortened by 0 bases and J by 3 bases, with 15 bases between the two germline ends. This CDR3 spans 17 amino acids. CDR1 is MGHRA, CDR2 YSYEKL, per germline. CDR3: CASSQDPWSVYNQPQHF. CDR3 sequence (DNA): TGCGCCAGCAGCCAAGATCCCTGGTCAGTTTACAATCAGCCCCAGCATTTT.

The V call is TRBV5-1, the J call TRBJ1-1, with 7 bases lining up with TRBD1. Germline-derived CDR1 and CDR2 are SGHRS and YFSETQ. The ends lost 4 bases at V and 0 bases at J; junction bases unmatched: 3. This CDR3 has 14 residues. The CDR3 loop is CASSVGQMNTEAFF. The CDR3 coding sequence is TGCGCCAGCAGCGTGGGACAGATGAACACTGAAGCTTTCTTT. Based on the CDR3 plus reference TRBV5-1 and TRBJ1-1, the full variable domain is KAGVTQTPRYLIKTRGQQVTLSCSPISGHRSVSWYQQTPGQGLQFLFEYFSETQRNKGNFPGRFSGRQFSNSRSEMNVSTLELGDSALYLCASSVGQMNTEAFFGQGTRLTVV.

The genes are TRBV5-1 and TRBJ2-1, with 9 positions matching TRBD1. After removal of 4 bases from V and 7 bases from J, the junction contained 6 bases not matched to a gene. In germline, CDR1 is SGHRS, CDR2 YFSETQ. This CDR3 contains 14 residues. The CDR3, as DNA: TGCGCCAGCAGCAACCCACAGGGGGCAAATGAGCAGTTCTTC. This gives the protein CASSNPQGANEQFF.

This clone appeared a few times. CDR3: CASSPPSGGVEQYF. CDR3 in DNA: TGTGCCAGCTCACCCCCCTCGGGCGGGGTCGAGCAGTACTTC. This chain links TRBV18 with TRBJ2-7; TRBD2 is a possible D gene (6 bases). This CDR3 has 14 residues. The germline gives CDR1 KGHSH, CDR2 LQKENI. V was trimmed by 3 bases and J by 6 bases, leaving 15 bases between them.

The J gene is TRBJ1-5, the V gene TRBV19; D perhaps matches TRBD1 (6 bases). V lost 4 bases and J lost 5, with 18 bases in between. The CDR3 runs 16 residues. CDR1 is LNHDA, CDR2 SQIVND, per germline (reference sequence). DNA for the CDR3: TGTGCCAGTAGTAGGTCCGGGGGGCCTGGGGATCAGCCCCAGCATTTT. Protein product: CASSRSGGPGDQPQHF.

CDR3 DNA: TGTGCCAGCTCACCAGTATCAGGGTCGTCTGGAAACACCATATATTTT. Its translation is CASSPVSGSSGNTIYF. The V gene is TRBV18, the J gene TRBJ1-3; D may be TRBD1 (5 bases). CDR3 length: 16 amino acids. Trimming removed 2 bases from V and 1 base from J, with 12 bases in between. Germline V gene data show CDR1 as KGHSH and CDR2 as LQKENI.

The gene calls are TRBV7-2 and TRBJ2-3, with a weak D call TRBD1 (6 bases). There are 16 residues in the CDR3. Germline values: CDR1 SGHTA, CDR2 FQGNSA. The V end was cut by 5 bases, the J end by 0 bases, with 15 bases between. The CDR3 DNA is TGTGCCAGCAGCCTGGGGACACCTGCAAGCACAGATACGCAGTATTTT. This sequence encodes CASSLGTPASTDTQYF.

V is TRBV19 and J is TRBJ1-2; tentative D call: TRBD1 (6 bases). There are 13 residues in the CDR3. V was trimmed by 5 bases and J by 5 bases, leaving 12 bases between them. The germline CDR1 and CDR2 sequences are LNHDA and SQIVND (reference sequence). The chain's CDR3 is CASSGTNGYGYTF. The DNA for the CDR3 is TGTGCCAGTAGTGGGACAAACGGATATGGCTACACCTTC.

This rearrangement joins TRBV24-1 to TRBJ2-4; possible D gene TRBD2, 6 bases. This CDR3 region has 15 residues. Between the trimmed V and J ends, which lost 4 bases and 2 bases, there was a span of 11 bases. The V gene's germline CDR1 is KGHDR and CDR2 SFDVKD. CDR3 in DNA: TGTGCCACCAGTGACTTCAGGGACTCCAAAAACATTCAGTACTTC. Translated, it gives CATSDFRDSKNIQYF.

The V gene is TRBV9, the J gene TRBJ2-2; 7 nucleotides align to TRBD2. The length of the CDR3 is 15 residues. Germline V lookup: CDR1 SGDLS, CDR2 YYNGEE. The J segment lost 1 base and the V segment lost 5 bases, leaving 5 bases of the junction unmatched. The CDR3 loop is CASRGGTMNTGELFF. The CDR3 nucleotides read TGTGCCAGCAGAGGTGGGACTATGAACACCGGGGAGCTGTTTTTT.

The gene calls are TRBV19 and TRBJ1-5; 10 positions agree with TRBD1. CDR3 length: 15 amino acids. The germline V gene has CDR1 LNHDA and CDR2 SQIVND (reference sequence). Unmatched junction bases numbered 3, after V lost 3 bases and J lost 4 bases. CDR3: CASSIGQGVNQPQHF. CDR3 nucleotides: TGTGCCAGTAGTATCGGACAGGGGGTGAATCAGCCCCAGCATTTT.

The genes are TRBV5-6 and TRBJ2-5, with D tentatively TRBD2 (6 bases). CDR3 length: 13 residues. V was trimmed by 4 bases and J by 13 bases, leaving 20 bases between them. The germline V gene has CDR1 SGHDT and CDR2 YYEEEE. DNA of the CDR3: TGTGCCAGCAGCGGCTCTCTCCCGGGACTCCTGTACTTC. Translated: CASSGSLPGLLYF. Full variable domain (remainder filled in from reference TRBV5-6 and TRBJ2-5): DAGVTQSPTHLIKTRGQQVTLRCSPKSGHDTVSWYQQALGQGPQFIFQYYEEEERQRGNFPDRFSGHQFPNYSSELNVNALLLGDSALYLCASSGSLPGLLYFGPGTRLLVL.

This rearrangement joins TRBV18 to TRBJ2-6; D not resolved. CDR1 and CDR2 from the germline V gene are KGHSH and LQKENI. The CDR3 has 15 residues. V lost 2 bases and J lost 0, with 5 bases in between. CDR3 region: CASSPNGSGANVLTF. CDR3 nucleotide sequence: TGTGCCAGCTCACCAAACGGCTCTGGGGCCAACGTCCTGACTTTC.

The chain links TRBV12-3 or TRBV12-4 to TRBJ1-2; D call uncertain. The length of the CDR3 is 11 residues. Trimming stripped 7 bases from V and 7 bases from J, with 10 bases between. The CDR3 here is CASTRSRGYTF. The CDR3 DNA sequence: TGTGCCAGCACCCGTAGTCGTGGCTACACCTTC.

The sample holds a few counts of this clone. CDR3 region: CASGRSGPGDSPLHF. CDR3 nucleotide sequence: TGCGCCAGCGGGAGGAGCGGTCCCGGAGATTCACCCCTCCACTTT. The rearrangement uses TRBV5-1 and TRBJ1-6; D remains unclear. Trimming shortened V by 7 bases and J by 8 bases, and 19 bases separated the two germline ends. The length of the CDR3 is 15 residues. CDR1 is SGHRS, CDR2 YFSETQ, per germline.

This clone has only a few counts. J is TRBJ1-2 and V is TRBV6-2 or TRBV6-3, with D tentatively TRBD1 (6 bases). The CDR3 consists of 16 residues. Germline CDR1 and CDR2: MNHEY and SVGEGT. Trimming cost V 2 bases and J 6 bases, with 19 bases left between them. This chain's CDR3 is CASSYPGRGGGNGYTF. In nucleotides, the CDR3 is TGTGCCAGCAGTTACCCAGGACGCGGGGGCGGTAATGGCTACACCTTC.

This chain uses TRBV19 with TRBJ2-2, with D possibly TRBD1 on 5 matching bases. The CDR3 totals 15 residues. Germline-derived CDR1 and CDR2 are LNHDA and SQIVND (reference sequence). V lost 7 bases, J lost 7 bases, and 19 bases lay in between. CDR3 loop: CASTPSRDLIGELFF. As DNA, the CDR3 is TGTGCCAGTACCCCTTCCAGGGATCTTATCGGGGAGCTGTTTTTT.

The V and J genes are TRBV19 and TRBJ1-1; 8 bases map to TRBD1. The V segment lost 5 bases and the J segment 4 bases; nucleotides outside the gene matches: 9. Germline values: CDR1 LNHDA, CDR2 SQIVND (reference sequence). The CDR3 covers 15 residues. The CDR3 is CASSPQGAGITEAFF. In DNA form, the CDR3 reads TGTGCCAGTAGTCCCCAGGGGGCCGGTATCACTGAAGCTTTCTTT. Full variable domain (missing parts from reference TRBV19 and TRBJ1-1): DGGITQSPKYLFRKEGQNVTLSCEQNLNHDAMYWYRQDPGQGLRLIYYSQIVNDFQKGDIAEGYSVSREKKESFPLTVTSAQKNPTAFYLCASSPQGAGITEAFFGQGTRLTVV.

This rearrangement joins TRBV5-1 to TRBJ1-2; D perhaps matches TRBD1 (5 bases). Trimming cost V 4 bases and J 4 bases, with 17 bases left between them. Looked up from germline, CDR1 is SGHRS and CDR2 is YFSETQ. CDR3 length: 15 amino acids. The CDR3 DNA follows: TGCGCCAGCAGCGTCCGCGGGACGGGACTCTATGGCTACACCTTC. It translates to CASSVRGTGLYGYTF. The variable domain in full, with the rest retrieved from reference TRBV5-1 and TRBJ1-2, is KAGVTQTPRYLIKTRGQQVTLSCSPISGHRSVSWYQQTPGQGLQFLFEYFSETQRNKGNFPGRFSGRQFSNSRSEMNVSTLELGDSALYLCASSVRGTGLYGYTFGSGTRLTVV.

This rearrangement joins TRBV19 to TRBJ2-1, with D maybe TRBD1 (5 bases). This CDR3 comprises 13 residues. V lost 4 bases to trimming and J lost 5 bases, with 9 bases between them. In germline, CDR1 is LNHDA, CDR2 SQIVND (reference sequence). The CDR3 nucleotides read TGTGCCAGTAGTAGGGGCCGGAACAATGAGCAGTTCTTC. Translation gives CASSRGRNNEQFF.

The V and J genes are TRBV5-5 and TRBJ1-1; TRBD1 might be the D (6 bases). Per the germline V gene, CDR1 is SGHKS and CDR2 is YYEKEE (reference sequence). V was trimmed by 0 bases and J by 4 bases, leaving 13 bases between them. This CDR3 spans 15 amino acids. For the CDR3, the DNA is TGTGCCAGCAGCTTGGCCGGGGGGCGCGTCACTGAAGCTTTCTTT. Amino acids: CASSLAGGRVTEAFF.